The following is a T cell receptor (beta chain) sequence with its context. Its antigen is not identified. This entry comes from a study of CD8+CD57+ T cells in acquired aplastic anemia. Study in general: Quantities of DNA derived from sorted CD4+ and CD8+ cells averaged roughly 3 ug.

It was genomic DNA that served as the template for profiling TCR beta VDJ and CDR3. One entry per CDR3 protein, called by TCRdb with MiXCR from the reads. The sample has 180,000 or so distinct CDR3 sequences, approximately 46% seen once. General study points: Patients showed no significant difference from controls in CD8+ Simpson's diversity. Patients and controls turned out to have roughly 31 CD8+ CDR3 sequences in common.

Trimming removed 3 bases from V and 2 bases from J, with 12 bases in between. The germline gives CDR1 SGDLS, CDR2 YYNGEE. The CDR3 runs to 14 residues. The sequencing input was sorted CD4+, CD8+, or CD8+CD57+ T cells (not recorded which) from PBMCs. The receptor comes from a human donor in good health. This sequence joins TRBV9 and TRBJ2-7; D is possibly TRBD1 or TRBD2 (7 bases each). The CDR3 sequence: CASSDGGTAYEQYF. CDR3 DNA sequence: TGTGCCAGCAGCGACGGGGGGACAGCCTACGAGCAGTACTTC.